The clone carrying this T cell receptor (beta chain) occurred once. This entry comes from a study of STAT5B mutations in CD4+ large granular lymphocyte leukemia. Per germline, CDR1 GTSNPN and CDR2 SVGIG (reference sequence). This CDR3 has 14 amino acids. The V end was cut by 3 bases, the J end by 5 bases, with 17 bases between. Measured with immunoSEQ multiplex PCR; TCRdb has only the in-frame clones, and not every one. The top ten hold around 71% of the sample, which has some 7,700 clones, about 74% seen once. This sequence originates from a woman aged 55 to 70 with CD4+ T-cell large granular lymphocyte leukemia. V and J are TRBV30 and TRBJ2-7, with D possibly being TRBD1 (6 bases). Sequenced: PBMCs. CDR3 sequence reads: CAWRSEQGWNEQYF. CDR3 sequence (DNA): TGTGCCTGGAGGTCCGAACAGGGTTGGAACGAGCAGTACTTC.